This TCR beta chain was obtained from a study of blood T cell repertoires in COVID-19. Overall study: T cells, B-cell-depleted T cells, or PBMCs supplied cDNA or gDNA.

Measured with immunoSEQ multiplex PCR; TCRdb has only the in-frame clones, and not every one. The profile shows about 310,000 clones, roughly 86% of them singletons. The CDR3 runs 15 residues. Trimming cost V 4 bases and J 3 bases; bases outside gene matches: 5. Germline V CDR1 and CDR2: MGHRA, YSYEKL. Allocation to cohorts depended on clinical history reported by the participants. The clonotype originates from a woman in her 30s who had recovered from COVID-19. The sequencing input was PBMCs or T cells enriched from blood (not recorded which). This sequence joins TRBV4-1 and TRBJ2-7, with TRBD2 matching 11 bases. The CDR3 region is CASSRTSGSDYEQYF. The DNA of the CDR3 is TGCGCCAGCAGCCGAACTAGCGGGAGTGACTACGAGCAGTACTTC.